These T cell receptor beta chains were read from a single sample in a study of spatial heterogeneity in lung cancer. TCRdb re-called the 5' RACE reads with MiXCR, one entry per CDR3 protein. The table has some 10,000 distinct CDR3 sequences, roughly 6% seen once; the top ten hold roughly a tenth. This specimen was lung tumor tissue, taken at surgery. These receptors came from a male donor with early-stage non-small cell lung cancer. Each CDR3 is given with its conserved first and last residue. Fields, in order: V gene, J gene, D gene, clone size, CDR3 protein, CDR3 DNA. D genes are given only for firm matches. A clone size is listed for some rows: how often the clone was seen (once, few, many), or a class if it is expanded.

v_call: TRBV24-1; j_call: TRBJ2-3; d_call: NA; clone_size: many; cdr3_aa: CATSDGGIRTDTQYF; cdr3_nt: TGTGCCACCAGTGATGGTGGGATACGCACAGATACGCAGTATTTT
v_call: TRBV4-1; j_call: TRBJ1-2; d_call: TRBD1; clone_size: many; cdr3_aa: CASSQEEETGGYGYTF; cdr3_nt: TGCGCCAGCAGCCAAGAGGAGGAGACAGGGGGATATGGCTACACCTTC
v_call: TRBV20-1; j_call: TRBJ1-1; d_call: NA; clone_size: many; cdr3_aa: CSARIRGISGRAFF; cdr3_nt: TGCAGTGCTAGGATAAGGGGCATCAGTGGAAGAGCTTTCTTT
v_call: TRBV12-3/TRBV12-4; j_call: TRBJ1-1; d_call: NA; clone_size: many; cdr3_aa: CASSFGPGAFF; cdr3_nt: TGTGCCAGCAGTTTTGGGCCCGGCGCTTTCTTT
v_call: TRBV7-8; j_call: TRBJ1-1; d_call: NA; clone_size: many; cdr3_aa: CASSLRRGTEAFF; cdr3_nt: TGTGCCAGCAGCCTAAGGAGGGGGACTGAAGCTTTCTTT
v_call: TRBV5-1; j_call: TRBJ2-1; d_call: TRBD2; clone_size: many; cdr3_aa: CASRAGTGGRIPFF; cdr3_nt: TGCGCCAGCAGGGCCGGGACTGGCGGGAGGATACCGTTCTTC
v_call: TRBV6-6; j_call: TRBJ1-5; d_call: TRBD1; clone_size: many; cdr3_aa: CASSRTGQGSNQPQHF; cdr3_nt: TGTGCCAGCAGCCGAACAGGACAGGGGAGCAATCAGCCCCAGCATTTT
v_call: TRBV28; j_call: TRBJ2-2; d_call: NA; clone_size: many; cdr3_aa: CASSFLGTGTGELFF; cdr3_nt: TGTGCCAGCAGTTTTCTGGGAACGGGCACCGGGGAGCTGTTTTTT
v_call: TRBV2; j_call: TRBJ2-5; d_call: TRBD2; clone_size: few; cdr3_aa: CASSVRTSGETQYF; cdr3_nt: TGTGCCAGCAGTGTTAGGACTAGCGGAGAGACCCAGTACTTC
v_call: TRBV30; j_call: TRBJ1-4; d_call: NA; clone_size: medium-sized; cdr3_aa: CAWSTALGDEKLFF; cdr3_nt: TGTGCCTGGAGTACAGCCTTGGGGGACGAAAAACTGTTTTTT
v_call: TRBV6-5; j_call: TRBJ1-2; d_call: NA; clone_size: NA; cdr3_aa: CASSYNSVGQGYTF; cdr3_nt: TGTGCCAGCAGTTACAATTCAGTCGGACAGGGCTACACCTTC
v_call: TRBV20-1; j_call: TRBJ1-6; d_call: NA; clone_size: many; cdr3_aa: CSASLRPGSPLHF; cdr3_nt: TGCAGTGCTAGTCTGCGGCCGGGGTCACCCCTCCACTTT
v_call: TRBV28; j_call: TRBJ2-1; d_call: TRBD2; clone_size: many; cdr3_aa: CASSSLRLAGAVGVYNEQFF; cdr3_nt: TGTGCCAGCAGTTCCCTTCGACTAGCGGGGGCGGTTGGGGTTTACAATGAGCAGTTCTTC
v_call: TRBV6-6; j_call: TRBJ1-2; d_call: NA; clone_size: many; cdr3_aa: CASSSPGFRGYTF; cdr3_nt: TGTGCCAGCAGTTCCCCAGGGTTTCGGGGCTACACCTTC
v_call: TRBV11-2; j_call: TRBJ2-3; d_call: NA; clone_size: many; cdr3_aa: CASSLTFSGRDTQYF; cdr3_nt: TGTGCCAGCAGCTTAACATTCTCGGGGAGAGATACGCAGTATTTT
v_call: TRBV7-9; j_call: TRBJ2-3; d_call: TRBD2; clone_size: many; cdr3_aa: CASSRAVAGSGDTQYF; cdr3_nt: TGTGCCAGCAGCCGAGCCGTAGCGGGAAGTGGCGATACGCAGTATTTT
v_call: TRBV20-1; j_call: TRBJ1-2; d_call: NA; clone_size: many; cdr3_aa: CSARGGGPGYTF; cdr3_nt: TGCAGTGCTAGAGGAGGGGGACCTGGCTACACCTTC
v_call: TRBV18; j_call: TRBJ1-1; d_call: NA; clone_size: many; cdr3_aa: CASSPKRTGYTEAFF; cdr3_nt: TGTGCCAGCTCACCTAAACGCACAGGGTACACTGAAGCTTTCTTT
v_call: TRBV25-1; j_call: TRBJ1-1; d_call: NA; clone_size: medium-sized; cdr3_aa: CASSGTSEAFF; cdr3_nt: TGTGCCAGCAGTGGGACCTCTGAAGCTTTCTTT
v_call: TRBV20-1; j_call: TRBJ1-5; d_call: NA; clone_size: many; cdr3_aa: CSTGRTRSNQPQHF; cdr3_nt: TGCAGTACCGGAAGGACCCGTAGCAATCAGCCCCAGCATTTT
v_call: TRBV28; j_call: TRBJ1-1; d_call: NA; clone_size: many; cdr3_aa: CASSLLRAGLNTEAFF; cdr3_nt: TGTGCCAGCAGTTTATTAAGGGCAGGGTTGAACACTGAAGCTTTCTTT
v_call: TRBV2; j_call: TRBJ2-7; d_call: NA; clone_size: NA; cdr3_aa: CASIEGLLYEQYF; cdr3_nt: TGTGCCAGCATAGAGGGACTCCTTTACGAGCAGTACTTC
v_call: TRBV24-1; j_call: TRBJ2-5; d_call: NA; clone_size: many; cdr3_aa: CATSDLLFGEETQYF; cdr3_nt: TGTGCCACCAGTGATTTGCTATTTGGGGAAGAGACCCAGTACTTC
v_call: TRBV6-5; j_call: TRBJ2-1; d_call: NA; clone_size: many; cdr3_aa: CASSYGQPSYNEQFF; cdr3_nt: TGTGCCAGCAGTTACGGACAGCCCTCCTACAATGAGCAGTTCTTC
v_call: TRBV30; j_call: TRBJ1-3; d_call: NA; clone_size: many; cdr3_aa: CAWSAQFSGNTIYF; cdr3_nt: TGTGCCTGGAGTGCCCAATTCTCTGGAAACACCATATATTTT
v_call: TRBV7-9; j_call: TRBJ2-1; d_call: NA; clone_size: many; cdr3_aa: CASSSPTFSYNEQFF; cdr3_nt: TGTGCCAGCAGCTCCCCAACATTCTCCTACAATGAGCAGTTCTTC
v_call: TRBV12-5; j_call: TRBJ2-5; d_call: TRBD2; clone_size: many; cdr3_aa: CASGPFGGEETQYF; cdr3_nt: TGTGCTAGTGGCCCGTTCGGGGGGGAAGAGACCCAGTACTTC
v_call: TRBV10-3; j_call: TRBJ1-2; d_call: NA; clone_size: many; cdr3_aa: CAISRQDRYGYTF; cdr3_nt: TGTGCCATCAGTAGACAGGATCGCTATGGCTACACCTTC
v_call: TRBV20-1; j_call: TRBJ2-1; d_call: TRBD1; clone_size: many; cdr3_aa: CSARDLRGGQEQFF; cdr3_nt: TGCAGTGCTAGAGATCTGAGAGGGGGACAGGAGCAGTTCTTC
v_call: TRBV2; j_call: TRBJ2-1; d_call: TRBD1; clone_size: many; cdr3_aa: CASSGQGDEQFF; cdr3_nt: TGTGCCAGCAGCGGACAGGGCGATGAGCAGTTCTTC
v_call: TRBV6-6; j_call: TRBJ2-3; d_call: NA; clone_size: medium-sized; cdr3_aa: CASSSGADTQYF; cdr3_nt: TGTGCCAGCAGTTCGGGGGCCGATACGCAGTATTTT
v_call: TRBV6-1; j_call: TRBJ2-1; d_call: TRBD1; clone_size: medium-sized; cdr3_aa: CASRWGQYNEQFF; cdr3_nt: TGTGCCAGCAGATGGGGACAGTACAATGAGCAGTTCTTC
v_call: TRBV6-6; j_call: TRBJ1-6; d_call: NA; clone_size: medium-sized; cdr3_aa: CASSYSGQGQSSPLHF; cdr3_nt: TGTGCCAGCAGTTACTCGGGCCAGGGACAAAGTTCACCCCTCCACTTT
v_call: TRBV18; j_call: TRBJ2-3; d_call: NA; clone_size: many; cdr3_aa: CASSPSDTQYF; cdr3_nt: TGTGCCAGCTCACCATCAGATACGCAGTATTTT
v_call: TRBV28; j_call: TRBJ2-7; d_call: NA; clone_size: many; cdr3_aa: CASSLYGGRYEQYF; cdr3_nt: TGTGCCAGCAGTTTATATGGGGGGCGGTACGAGCAGTACTTC
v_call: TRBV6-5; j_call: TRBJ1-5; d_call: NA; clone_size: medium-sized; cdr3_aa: CASSVSFPGPNQPQHF; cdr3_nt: TGTGCCAGCAGCGTTAGCTTTCCCGGGCCTAATCAGCCCCAGCATTTT
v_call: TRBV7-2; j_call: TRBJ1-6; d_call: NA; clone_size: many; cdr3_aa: CASSREPGTSPPLHF; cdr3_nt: TGTGCCAGCAGTCGAGAACCAGGGACATCTCCACCCCTCCACTTT
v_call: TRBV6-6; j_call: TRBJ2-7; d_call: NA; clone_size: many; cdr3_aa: CASSLDTSYEQYF; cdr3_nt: TGTGCCAGCAGCCTCGACACGAGCTACGAGCAGTACTTC
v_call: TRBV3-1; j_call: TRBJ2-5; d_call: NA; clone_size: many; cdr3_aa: CASSQTSSYKETQYF; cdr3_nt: TGTGCCAGCAGCCAGACTAGTTCATACAAAGAGACCCAGTACTTC
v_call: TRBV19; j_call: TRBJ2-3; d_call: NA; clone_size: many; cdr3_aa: CASSGTRIDTQYF; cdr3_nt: TGTGCCAGTAGTGGAACCAGGATAGATACGCAGTATTTT
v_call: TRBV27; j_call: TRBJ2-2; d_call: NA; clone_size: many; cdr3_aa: CASSLIRAVSTGELFF; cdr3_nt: TGTGCCAGCAGTTTAATCAGGGCGGTGAGCACCGGGGAGCTGTTTTTT
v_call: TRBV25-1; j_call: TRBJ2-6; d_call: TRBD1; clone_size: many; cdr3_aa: CASGTGSSGANVLTF; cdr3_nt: TGTGCCAGCGGGACAGGGAGCTCTGGGGCCAACGTCCTGACTTTC
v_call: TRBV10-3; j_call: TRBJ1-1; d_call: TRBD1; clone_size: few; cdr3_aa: CATVRDRDPNTEAFF; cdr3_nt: TGTGCCACCGTACGTGACAGGGACCCTAACACTGAAGCTTTCTTT
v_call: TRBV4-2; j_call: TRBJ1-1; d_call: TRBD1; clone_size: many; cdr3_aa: CASSPQGGRTEAFF; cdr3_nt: TGTGCCAGCAGCCCCCAGGGGGGGCGAACTGAAGCTTTCTTT
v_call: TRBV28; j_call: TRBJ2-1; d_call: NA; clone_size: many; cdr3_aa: CASSFDSPPYNEQFF; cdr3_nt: TGTGCCAGCAGTTTTGACAGTCCCCCCTACAATGAGCAGTTCTTC
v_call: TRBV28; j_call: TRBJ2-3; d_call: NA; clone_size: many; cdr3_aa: CASSLTATSQYF; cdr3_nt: TGTGCCAGCAGTTTAACAGCAACTAGTCAGTATTTT
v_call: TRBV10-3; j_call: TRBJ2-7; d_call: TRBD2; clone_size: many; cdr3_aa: CAISEILRLAGGNYEQYF; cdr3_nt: TGTGCCATCAGTGAGATATTGCGACTAGCGGGAGGGAACTACGAGCAGTACTTC
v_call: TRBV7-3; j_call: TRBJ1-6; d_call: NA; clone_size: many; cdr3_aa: CASSIYPGNSPLHF; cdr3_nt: TGTGCCAGCAGCATATACCCCGGGAATTCACCCCTCCACTTT
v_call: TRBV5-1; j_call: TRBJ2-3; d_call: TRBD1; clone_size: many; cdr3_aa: CASSLEGGGTDTQYF; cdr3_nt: TGCGCCAGCAGCTTGGAAGGGGGCGGCACAGATACGCAGTATTTT
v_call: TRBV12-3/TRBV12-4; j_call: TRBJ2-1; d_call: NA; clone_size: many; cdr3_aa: CASSFRGAYNEQFF; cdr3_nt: TGTGCCAGCAGTTTTAGGGGGGCCTACAATGAGCAGTTCTTC
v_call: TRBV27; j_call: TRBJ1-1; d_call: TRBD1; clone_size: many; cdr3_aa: CASSRPGQDTEAFF; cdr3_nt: TGTGCCAGCAGTCGACCGGGACAGGACACTGAAGCTTTCTTT
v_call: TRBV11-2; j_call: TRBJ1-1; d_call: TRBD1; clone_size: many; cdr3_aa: CASSLDHYRGPENTEAFF; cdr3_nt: TGTGCCAGCAGCTTAGATCATTACAGGGGGCCCGAGAACACTGAAGCTTTCTTT
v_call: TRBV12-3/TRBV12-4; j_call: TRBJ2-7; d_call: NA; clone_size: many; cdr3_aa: CASRTRADEQYF; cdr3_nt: TGTGCCAGCAGAACCAGGGCGGACGAGCAGTACTTC
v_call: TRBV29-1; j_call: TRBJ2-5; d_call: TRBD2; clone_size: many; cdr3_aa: CSVAGTSGGETQYF; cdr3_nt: TGCAGCGTTGCCGGGACTAGCGGGGGGGAGACCCAGTACTTC
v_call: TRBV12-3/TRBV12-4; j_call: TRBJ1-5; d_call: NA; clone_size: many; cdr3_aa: CASRRTGTANQPQHF; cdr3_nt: TGTGCCAGCAGGAGAACCGGGACCGCTAATCAGCCCCAGCATTTT
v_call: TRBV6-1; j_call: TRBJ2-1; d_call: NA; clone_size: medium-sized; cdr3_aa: CASSEVYLDEQFF; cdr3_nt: TGTGCCAGCAGTGAAGTGTACCTGGATGAGCAGTTCTTC
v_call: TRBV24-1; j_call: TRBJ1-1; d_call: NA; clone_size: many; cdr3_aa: CATSDVLGNRWNTEAFF; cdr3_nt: TGTGCCACCAGTGACGTTCTTGGGAACAGGTGGAACACTGAAGCTTTCTTT
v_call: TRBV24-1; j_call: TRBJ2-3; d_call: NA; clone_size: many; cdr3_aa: CATSDFGELTDTQYF; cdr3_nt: TGTGCCACCAGTGATTTTGGGGAGCTCACAGATACGCAGTATTTT
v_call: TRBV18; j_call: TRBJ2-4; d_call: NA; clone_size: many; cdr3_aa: CASSPALVAKNIQYF; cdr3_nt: TGTGCCAGCTCACCCGCACTAGTAGCCAAAAACATTCAGTACTTC